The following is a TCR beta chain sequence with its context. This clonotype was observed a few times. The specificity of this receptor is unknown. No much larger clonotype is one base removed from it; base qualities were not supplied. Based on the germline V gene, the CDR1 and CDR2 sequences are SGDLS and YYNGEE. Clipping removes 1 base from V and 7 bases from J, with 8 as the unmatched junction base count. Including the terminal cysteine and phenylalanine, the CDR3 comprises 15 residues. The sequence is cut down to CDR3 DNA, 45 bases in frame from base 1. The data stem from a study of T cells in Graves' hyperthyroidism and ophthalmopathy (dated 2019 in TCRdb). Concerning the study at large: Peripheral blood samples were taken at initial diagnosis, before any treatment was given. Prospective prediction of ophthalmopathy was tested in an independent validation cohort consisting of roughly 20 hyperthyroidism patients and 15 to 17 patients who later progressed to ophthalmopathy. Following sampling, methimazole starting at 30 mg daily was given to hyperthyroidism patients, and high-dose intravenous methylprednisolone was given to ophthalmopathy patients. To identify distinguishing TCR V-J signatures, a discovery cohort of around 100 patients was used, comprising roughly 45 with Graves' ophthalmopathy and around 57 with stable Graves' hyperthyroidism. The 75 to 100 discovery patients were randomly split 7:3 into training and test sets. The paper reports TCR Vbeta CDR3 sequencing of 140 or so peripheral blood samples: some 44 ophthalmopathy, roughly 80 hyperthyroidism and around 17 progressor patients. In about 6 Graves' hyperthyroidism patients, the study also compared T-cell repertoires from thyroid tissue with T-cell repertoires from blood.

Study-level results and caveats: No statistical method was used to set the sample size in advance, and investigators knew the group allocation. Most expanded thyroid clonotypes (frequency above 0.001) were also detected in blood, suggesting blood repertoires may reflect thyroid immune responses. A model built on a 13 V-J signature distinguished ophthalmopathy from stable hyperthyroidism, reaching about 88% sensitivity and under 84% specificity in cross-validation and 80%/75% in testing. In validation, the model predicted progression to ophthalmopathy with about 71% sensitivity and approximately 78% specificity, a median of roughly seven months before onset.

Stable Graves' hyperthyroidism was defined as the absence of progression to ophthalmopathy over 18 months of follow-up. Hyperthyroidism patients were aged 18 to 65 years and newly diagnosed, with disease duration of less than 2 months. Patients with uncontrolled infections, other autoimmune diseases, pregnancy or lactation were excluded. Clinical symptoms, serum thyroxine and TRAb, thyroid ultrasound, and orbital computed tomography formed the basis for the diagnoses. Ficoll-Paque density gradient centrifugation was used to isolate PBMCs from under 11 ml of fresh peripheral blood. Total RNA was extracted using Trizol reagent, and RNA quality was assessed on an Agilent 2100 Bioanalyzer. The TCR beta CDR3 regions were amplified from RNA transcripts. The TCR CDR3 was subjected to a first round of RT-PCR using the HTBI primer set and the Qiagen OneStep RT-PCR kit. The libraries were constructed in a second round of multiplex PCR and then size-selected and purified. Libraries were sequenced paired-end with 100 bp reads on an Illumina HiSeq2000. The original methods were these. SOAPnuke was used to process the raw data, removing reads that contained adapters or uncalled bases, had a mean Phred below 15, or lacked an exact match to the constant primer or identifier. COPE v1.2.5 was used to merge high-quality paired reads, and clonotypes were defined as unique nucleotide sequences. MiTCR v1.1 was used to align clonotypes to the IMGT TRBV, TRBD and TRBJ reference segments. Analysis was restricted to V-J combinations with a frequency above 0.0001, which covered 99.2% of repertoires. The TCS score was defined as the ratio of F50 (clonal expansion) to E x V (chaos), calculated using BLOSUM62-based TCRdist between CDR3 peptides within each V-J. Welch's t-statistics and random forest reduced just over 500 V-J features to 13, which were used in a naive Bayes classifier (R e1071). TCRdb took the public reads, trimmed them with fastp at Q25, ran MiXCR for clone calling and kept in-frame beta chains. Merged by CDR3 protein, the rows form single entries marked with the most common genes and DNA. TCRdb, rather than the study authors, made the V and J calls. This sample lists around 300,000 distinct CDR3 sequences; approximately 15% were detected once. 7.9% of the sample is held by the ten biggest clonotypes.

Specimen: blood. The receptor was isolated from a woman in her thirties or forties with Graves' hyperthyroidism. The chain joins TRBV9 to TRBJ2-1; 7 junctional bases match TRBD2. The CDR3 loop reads CASSVPSGLQNEQFF. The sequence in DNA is TGTGCCAGCAGCGTACCTAGCGGCCTACAAAATGAGCAGTTCTTC. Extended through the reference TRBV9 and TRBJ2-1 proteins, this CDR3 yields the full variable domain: DSGVTQTPKHLITATGQRVTLRCSPRSGDLSVYWYQQSLDQGLQFLIQYYNGEERAKGNILERFSAQQFPDLHSELNLSSLELGDSALYFCASSVPSGLQNEQFFGPGTRLTVL.